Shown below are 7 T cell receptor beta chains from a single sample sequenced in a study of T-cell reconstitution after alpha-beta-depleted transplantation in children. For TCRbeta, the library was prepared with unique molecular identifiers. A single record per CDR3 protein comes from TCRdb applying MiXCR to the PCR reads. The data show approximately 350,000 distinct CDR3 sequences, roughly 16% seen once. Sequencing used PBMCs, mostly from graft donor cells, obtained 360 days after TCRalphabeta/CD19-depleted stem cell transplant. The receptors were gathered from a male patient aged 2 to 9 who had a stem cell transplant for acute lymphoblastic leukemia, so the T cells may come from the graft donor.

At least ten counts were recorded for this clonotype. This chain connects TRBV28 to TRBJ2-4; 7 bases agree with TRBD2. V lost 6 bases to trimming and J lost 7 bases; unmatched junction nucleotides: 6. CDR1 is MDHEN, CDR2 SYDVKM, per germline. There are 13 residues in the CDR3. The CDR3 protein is CASRGEGRNIQYF. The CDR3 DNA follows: TGTGCCAGCAGAGGGGAGGGAAGGAACATTCAGTACTTC. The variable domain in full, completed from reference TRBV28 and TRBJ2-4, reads DVKVTQSSRYLVKRTGEKVFLECVQDMDHENMFWYRQDPGLGLRLIYFSYDVKMKEKGDIPEGYSVSREKKERFSLILESASTNQTSMYLCASRGEGRNIQYFGAGTRLSVL.

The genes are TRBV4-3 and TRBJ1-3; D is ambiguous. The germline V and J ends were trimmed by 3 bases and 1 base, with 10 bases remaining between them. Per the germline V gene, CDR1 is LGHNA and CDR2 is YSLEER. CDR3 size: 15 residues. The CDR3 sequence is CASSQGRRSGNTIYF. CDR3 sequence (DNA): TGCGCCAGCAGCCAGGGCCGTAGATCTGGAAACACCATATATTTT.

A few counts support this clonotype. The CDR3 sequence: CSADQAAYNEQFF. Here the CDR3 DNA reads TGCAGTGCGGACCAAGCAGCCTACAATGAGCAGTTCTTC. The chain employs TRBV20-1 and TRBJ2-1; D remains ambiguous. Deletions cut 6 bases from V and 2 bases from J, with 11 bases between. The CDR3 is 13 residues long. In germline, CDR1 is DFQATT, CDR2 SNEGSKA (reference sequence).

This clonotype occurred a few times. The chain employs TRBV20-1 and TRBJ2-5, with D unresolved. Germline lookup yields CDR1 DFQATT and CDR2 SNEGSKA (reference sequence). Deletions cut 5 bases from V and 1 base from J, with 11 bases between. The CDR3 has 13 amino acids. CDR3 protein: CSACDLLQETQYF. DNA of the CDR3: TGCAGTGCTTGCGACTTACTCCAAGAGACCCAGTACTTC.

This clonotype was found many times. CDR3 sequence: CASSQDSGTQETQYF. DNA for the CDR3: TGTGCCAGCAGCCAGGACTCCGGGACACAAGAGACCCAGTACTTC. The rearrangement joins TRBV4-2 to TRBJ2-5; possible D gene TRBD1, 6 bases. This CDR3 region has 15 residues. The germline V gene has CDR1 LGHNA and CDR2 YNFKEQ. With 3 bases removed from V and 2 bases from J, the gap between germline ends came to 13 bases.

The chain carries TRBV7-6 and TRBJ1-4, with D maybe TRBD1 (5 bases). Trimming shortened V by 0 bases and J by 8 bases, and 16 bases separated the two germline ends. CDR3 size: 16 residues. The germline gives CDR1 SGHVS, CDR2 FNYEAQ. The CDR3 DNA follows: TGTGCCAGCAGCTTAGCGCCCGGGCAGGGAGGGGAAAAACTGTTTTTT. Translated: CASSLAPGQGGEKLFF.

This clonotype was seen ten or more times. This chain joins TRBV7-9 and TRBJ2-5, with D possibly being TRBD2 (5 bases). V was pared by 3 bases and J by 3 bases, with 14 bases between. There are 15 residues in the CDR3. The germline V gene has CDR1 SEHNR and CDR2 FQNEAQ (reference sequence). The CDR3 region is CASSFPTSGEETQYF. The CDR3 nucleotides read TGTGCCAGCAGCTTCCCAACGTCCGGGGAAGAGACCCAGTACTTC.